Shown below are 27 T cell receptor beta chains from a single sample sequenced in a study of early T cells in non-severe SARS-CoV-2 infection. A single record per CDR3 protein comes from TCRdb applying MiXCR to the 5' RACE reads. The sample holds roughly 50,000 distinct CDR3 sequences, 8.2% seen once. Sequences were obtained from whole blood. These receptors were obtained from an adult who was a healthcare worker with PCR-confirmed SARS-CoV-2 infection or an uninfected control (not recorded which).

The chain combines TRBV7-8 with TRBJ1-5; D is undetermined. The CDR3 totals 15 residues. Per germline, CDR1 SGHVS and CDR2 FQNEAQ. Deletions cut 8 bases from V and 3 bases from J, with 17 bases between. CDR3 region: CASSLVGNYNQPQHF. In DNA form, the CDR3 reads TGTGCCAGCTCGCTTGTGGGGAACTACAATCAGCCCCAGCATTTT.

This clonotype was recorded at least ten times. The rearrangement links TRBV29-1 to TRBJ2-3, with TRBD2 matching 11 bases. Germline V CDR1 and CDR2: SQVTM, ANQGSEA. V lost 5 bases and J lost 1; bases outside the gene matches: 5. CDR3 length: 15 residues. The CDR3 DNA reads TGCAGCGTTAGTGGGACTAGCGGTCGCACAGATACGCAGTATTTT. Encoded protein: CSVSGTSGRTDTQYF.

The J gene is TRBJ1-1, the V gene TRBV5-1, with TRBD1 as a possible D gene (5 bases). Per the germline V gene, CDR1 is SGHRS and CDR2 is YFSETQ. The CDR3 loop spans 15 amino acids. With 2 bases removed from V and 1 base from J, the gap between germline ends came to 12 bases. The CDR3 sequence: CASSFQPQGNTEAFF. CDR3 nucleotides: TGCGCCAGCAGCTTCCAGCCGCAGGGGAACACTGAAGCTTTCTTT.

This clonotype was found a few times. J is TRBJ1-5 and V is TRBV28, with 9 bases aligning to TRBD1. Germline V gene lookup returns CDR1 MDHEN and CDR2 SYDVKM. CDR3 length equals 14 residues. V shed 8 bases and J 7 bases; nucleotides not matched to a gene: 9. The CDR3 spells CASGGTGREQPQHF. DNA of the CDR3: TGTGCCAGCGGGGGGACAGGGAGGGAGCAGCCCCAGCATTTT.

V usage is TRBV10-3 and J usage is TRBJ2-7; D remains unclear. Germline CDR1 and CDR2: ENHRY and SYGVKD. CDR3 length: 13 amino acids. Trimming removed 4 bases at V and 1 base at J, with 8 bases between. The CDR3 region is CAISADRSYEQYF. The CDR3 coding sequence is TGTGCCATCAGTGCGGACCGATCCTACGAGCAGTACTTC.

This clonotype was counted between two and nine times. The chain combines TRBV28 with TRBJ2-3; D perhaps matches TRBD1 (6 bases). Germline CDR1 and CDR2: MDHEN and SYDVKM. V lost 6 bases to trimming and J lost 2 bases, with 15 bases between them. The CDR3 is 15 amino acids. CDR3 residues: CASSMTGPYTDTQYF. The CDR3 region has the DNA TGTGCCAGCAGCATGACAGGTCCGTACACAGATACGCAGTATTTT. The whole variable domain, remainder taken from reference TRBV28 and TRBJ2-3, is DVKVTQSSRYLVKRTGEKVFLECVQDMDHENMFWYRQDPGLGLRLIYFSYDVKMKEKGDIPEGYSVSREKKERFSLILESASTNQTSMYLCASSMTGPYTDTQYFGPGTRLTVL.

A few counts support this clonotype. The chain employs TRBV10-3 and TRBJ2-5; D gene uncertain. The germline V gene encodes CDR1 ENHRY and CDR2 SYGVKD. The CDR3 loop spans 14 amino acids. V was pared by 7 bases and J by 2 bases, with 14 bases between. CDR3 protein: CAIKSDQTQETQYF. CDR3 bases: TGTGCCATCAAGTCGGACCAAACTCAAGAGACCCAGTACTTC.

The rearrangement uses TRBV4-1 and TRBJ2-7, with TRBD1 as a possible D gene (6 bases). V shed 9 bases and J shed 2 bases, with 20 bases lying between them. Germline-derived CDR1 and CDR2 are MGHRA and YSYEKL. The length of the CDR3 is 15 residues. CDR3 loop: CASSRFRGRTYEQYF. The CDR3 DNA sequence: TGCGCCAGTTCTCGGTTCAGGGGCCGAACCTACGAGCAGTACTTC.

This clonotype has just a few counts. This chain links TRBV11-2 with TRBJ2-5; 10 nucleotides agree with TRBD2. The CDR3 spans 15 residues. CDR1 and CDR2 from the germline V gene are SGHAT and FQNNGV. Germline trimming cut 3 bases from V and 0 bases from J; bases unmatched to any gene: 1. This CDR3 is CASSFLAGDQETQYF. For the CDR3, the DNA is TGTGCCAGCAGCTTCCTAGCGGGAGACCAAGAGACCCAGTACTTC.

Remarks on this clonotype: A much larger clone lies one base from this, so it may be a read error. This rearrangement joins TRBV30 to TRBJ2-7; D may be TRBD2 (5 bases). Looked up from germline, CDR1 is GTSNPN and CDR2 is SVGIG (reference sequence). The CDR3 covers 15 residues. The CDR3 is CAWGSTGSLTYEKYF. As DNA, the CDR3 is TGTGCCTGGGGCAGTACGGGATCGCTTACCTACGAGAAGTACTTC.

This clonotype was detected a few times. This sequence joins TRBV12-3 or TRBV12-4 and TRBJ2-1; 7 positions match TRBD1. CDR3 length: 12 amino acids. Losses at the gene ends were 5 bases for V and 11 bases for J; bases not matched to a gene: 6. CDR3 coding DNA: TGTGCCAGCAGTCCGACAGGGCATAAGCAGTTCTTC. This codes for CASSPTGHKQFF.

The chain carries TRBV4-2 and TRBJ2-3, with D possibly TRBD2 on 6 matching bases. The ends were cut back, 0 bases at V and 1 base at J, with 11 bases in the middle. The CDR3 length is 16 residues. The germline CDR1 and CDR2 sequences are LGHNA and YNFKEQ. CDR3 coding DNA: TGTGCCAGCAGCCAAGAATTCAAGCGGGGCACAGATACGCAGTATTTT. Its protein is CASSQEFKRGTDTQYF.

There are many counts of this clonotype. V and J are TRBV5-1 and TRBJ2-1, with D perhaps TRBD2 (6 bases). The CDR3 spans 15 residues. The germline V gene has CDR1 SGHRS and CDR2 YFSETQ. Trimming took 0 bases from V and 2 from J, leaving 9 bases between them. The CDR3 here is CASSLAEGTYNEQFF. The CDR3 nucleotides are TGCGCCAGCAGCTTGGCGGAGGGAACCTACAATGAGCAGTTCTTC.

This clonotype came up many times. The V and J genes are TRBV7-8 and TRBJ1-1, with D perhaps matching TRBD1 (5 bases). Germline CDR1 SGHVS, CDR2 FQNEAQ. The CDR3 is made up of 14 amino acids. Deletions cut 1 base from V and 3 bases from J, with 9 bases between. The CDR3 spells CASSLGGDDTEAFF. In DNA form, the CDR3 reads TGTGCCAGCAGCTTAGGTGGGGACGACACTGAAGCTTTCTTT.

This clonotype was observed at least ten times. The gene calls are TRBV20-1 and TRBJ2-7; possibly TRBD2 for D (5 bases). V lost 7 bases to trimming and J lost 6 bases, with 13 bases between them. This CDR3 spans 11 amino acids. In germline, CDR1 is DFQATT, CDR2 SNEGSKA (reference sequence). The CDR3 loop reads CSGVRGSEQYF. CDR3 nucleotide sequence: TGCAGTGGAGTTCGAGGGTCCGAGCAGTACTTC.

The J gene is TRBJ2-1, the V gene TRBV11-2; 7 bases are a match to TRBD2. Trimming at V came to 5 bases and at J to 7 bases, leaving 11 bases not matched to a gene. In germline, CDR1 is SGHAT, CDR2 FQNNGV. There are 15 residues in the CDR3. In DNA form, the CDR3 reads TGTGCCAGCAGCCCCGTAGCGGGCGAGGGAAATGAGCAGTTCTTC. Amino acids: CASSPVAGEGNEQFF.

This clonotype was observed a few times. The chain carries TRBV28 and TRBJ1-6, with a weak D call TRBD1 (6 bases). The CDR3 extends over 14 amino acids. The germline gives CDR1 MDHEN, CDR2 SYDVKM. Trimming stripped 5 bases from V and 10 bases from J, with 15 bases between. This chain's CDR3 is CASSRNSGESPLHF. CDR3 nucleotide sequence: TGTGCCAGCAGTCGAAACTCAGGGGAGTCACCCCTCCACTTT. Complete variable domain (other parts from reference TRBV28 and TRBJ1-6): DVKVTQSSRYLVKRTGEKVFLECVQDMDHENMFWYRQDPGLGLRLIYFSYDVKMKEKGDIPEGYSVSREKKERFSLILESASTNQTSMYLCASSRNSGESPLHFGNGTRLTVT.

This clonotype was detected only a few times. The chain recombines TRBV2 with TRBJ2-2, with 8 bases that match TRBD1. This CDR3 comprises 14 residues. V lost 7 bases to trimming and J lost 7 bases; unmatched junction nucleotides: 8. Germline CDR1 and CDR2: SNHLY and FYNNEI. CDR3 loop: CASNGQGQGGELFF. The CDR3 DNA follows: TGTGCCAGCAACGGACAGGGACAAGGCGGGGAGCTGTTTTTT.

A few counts support this clonotype. The J gene is TRBJ1-1, the V gene TRBV15; D is unclear. Trimming took 0 bases from V and 5 from J, leaving 13 bases between them. This CDR3 region has 15 residues. In germline, CDR1 is LNHNV, CDR2 YYDKDF (reference sequence). This chain's CDR3 is CATSREPHPGTEAFF. In DNA, the CDR3 is TGTGCCACCAGCAGAGAACCACATCCCGGAACTGAAGCTTTCTTT.

This clonotype was detected ten times or more. The chain recombines TRBV29-1 with TRBJ2-2, with 7 bases aligning to TRBD1. This CDR3 is 12 amino acids long. CDR1 is SQVTM, CDR2 ANQGSEA, per germline. V lost 8 bases and J lost 7; bases outside the gene matches: 7. CDR3 protein: CSILGQRGELFF. CDR3 nucleotide sequence: TGCAGCATTTTGGGACAGCGCGGGGAGCTGTTTTTT.

The sample holds many counts of this clonotype. J is TRBJ1-1 and V is TRBV2, with a possible D match to TRBD1 (6 bases). There are 15 residues in the CDR3. Between the trimmed V and J ends, which lost 6 bases and 1 base, there was a span of 15 bases. CDR1 is SNHLY, CDR2 FYNNEI, per germline. CDR3 in DNA: TGTGCCAGCAGAATCGGTCTGGACAGGAACACTGAAGCTTTCTTT. It codes for CASRIGLDRNTEAFF.

This clonotype was recorded many times. The V and J genes are TRBV7-9 and TRBJ2-5, with D unclear. The V end lost 5 bases, the J end lost 7 bases, and 26 bases lay between the germline ends. CDR1 SEHNR and CDR2 FQNEAQ come from the germline V gene (reference sequence). The CDR3 consists of 17 residues. CDR3 sequence (DNA): TGTGCCAGCAGCGGAACCAGGAACGGACGAACGAGATGGACCCAGTACTTC. Its protein is CASSGTRNGRTRWTQYF.

This clonotype was counted between two and nine times. The chain employs TRBV5-6 and TRBJ2-1, with no clear D. Between the trimmed V and J ends, which lost 6 bases and 4 bases, there was a span of 11 bases. This CDR3 comprises 13 residues. CDR1 and CDR2 (germline): SGHDT, YYEEEE. The chain's CDR3 is CASTSAPYNEQFF. The CDR3 DNA is TGTGCCAGCACATCAGCGCCTTACAATGAGCAGTTCTTC.

The rearrangement uses TRBV29-1 and TRBJ2-3; D not certain. CDR1 and CDR2 (germline): SQVTM, ANQGSEA. The CDR3 has 14 amino acids. Trimming cost V 4 bases and J 0 bases, with 11 bases left between them. As DNA, the CDR3 is TGCAGCGTTGCTGAGACCACTAGCACAGATACGCAGTATTTT. Amino acids: CSVAETTSTDTQYF.

In this sample, this clonotype turned up a few times. This chain joins TRBV10-3 and TRBJ2-3; D is perhaps TRBD1 (6 bases). CDR3 length equals 14 residues. Trimming took off 4 bases at V and 6 bases at J, with 14 bases between the two ends. Looked up from germline, CDR1 is ENHRY and CDR2 is SYGVKD. The CDR3 protein is CAISARQVGDTQYF. The CDR3 bases are TGTGCCATCAGTGCGCGACAGGTGGGGGATACGCAGTATTTT.

This clonotype was seen more than once but under ten times. This rearrangement joins TRBV2 to TRBJ2-7; D is ambiguous. V lost 8 bases and J lost 4, with 24 bases in between. The CDR3 is 16 amino acids. CDR1 and CDR2 from the germline V gene are SNHLY and FYNNEI. The CDR3: CASAPGSAPKKYEQYF. CDR3 nucleotides: TGTGCCAGCGCTCCTGGGTCAGCACCCAAAAAATACGAGCAGTACTTC.

The chain recombines TRBV29-1 with TRBJ2-7; D is possibly TRBD1 or TRBD2 (5 bases each). V dropped 6 bases and J dropped 6 bases, with 18 bases sitting between them. This CDR3 contains 13 residues. Germline V lookup: CDR1 SQVTM, CDR2 ANQGSEA. The CDR3 spells CSVGETAVLEQYF. The CDR3 DNA is TGCAGCGTGGGGGAAACAGCCGTCCTCGAGCAGTACTTC.